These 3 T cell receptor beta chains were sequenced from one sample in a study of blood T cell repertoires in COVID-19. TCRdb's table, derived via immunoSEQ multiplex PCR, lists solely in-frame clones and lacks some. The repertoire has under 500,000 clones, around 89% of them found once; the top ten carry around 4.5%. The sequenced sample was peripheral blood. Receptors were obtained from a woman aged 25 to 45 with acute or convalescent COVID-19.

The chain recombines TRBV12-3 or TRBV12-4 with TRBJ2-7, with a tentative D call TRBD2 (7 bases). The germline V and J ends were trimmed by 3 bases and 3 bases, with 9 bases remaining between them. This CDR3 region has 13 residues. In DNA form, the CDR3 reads TGTGCCAGCAGTTTCGGGGGGCTCTACGAGCAGTACTTC. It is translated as CASSFGGLYEQYF.

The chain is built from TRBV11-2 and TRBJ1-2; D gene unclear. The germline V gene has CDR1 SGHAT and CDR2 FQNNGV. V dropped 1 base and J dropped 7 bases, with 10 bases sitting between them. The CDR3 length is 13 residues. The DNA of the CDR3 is TGTGCCAGCAGCTTAGGTCTCAAGCTTGGCTACACCTTC. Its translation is CASSLGLKLGYTF.

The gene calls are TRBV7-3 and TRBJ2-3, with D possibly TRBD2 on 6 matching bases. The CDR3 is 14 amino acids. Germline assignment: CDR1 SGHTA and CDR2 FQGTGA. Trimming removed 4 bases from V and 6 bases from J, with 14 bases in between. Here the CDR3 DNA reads TGTGCCAGCAGCTCGGGACTCGGGTTCGATACGCAGTATTTT. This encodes CASSSGLGFDTQYF.